The present TCR beta chain was sequenced within a study of beta chain features in type 1 diabetes. General study findings and limits: People with Type 1 diabetes carried modestly yet significantly shorter TCRB CDR3s in all four CD4+ subsets.

Expressed TCRB transcripts were sequenced because the isolated RNA had all been reverse transcribed beforehand. Sequencing was performed with immunoSEQ multiplex PCR; in TCRdb, only in-frame clones are kept and a portion is missing. The table records 45,000 to 65,000 clones, 40% to 65% of them present only once. Deletions cut 2 bases from V and 8 bases from J, with 12 bases between. Germline V gene lookup returns CDR1 MNHEY and CDR2 SVGAGI. The CDR3 is 14 amino acids. A remark on this clone: Its antigen is as yet unknown.

The chain is built from TRBV6-5 and TRBJ1-4; TRBD1 is a possible D gene (5 bases). The clonotype was recovered from a woman aged 35 to 49 with type 1 diabetes. Sequenced material: Tregs from blood. DNA for the CDR3: TGTGCCAGCAGTTACCGCGGGGGTGAGGAAAAACTGTTTTTT. Its protein is CASSYRGGEEKLFF.